Listed below are T cell receptor beta chains from one sample, sequenced in a study of T cell responses to AZD1222 COVID-19 vaccine. Sequencing was performed with immunoSEQ multiplex PCR; in TCRdb, only in-frame clones are kept and a portion is missing. Among roughly 260,000 clones listed, approximately 95% were seen once. The input for sequencing was peripheral blood, taken on day 0 of AZD1222 vaccination. The source of these receptors is an adult in good health. CDR3s include the opening cysteine and the closing phenylalanine or tryptophan. Fields, in order: D gene, J gene, V gene, clone size, CDR3 DNA, CDR3 protein. A D gene is named only where the DNA matches it firmly. Not all rows give a size; the values are once, few, many and, for expanded clones, a class.

NA	TRBJ1-2	TRBV6-6	few	TGTGCCAGCAGTCCCCTCCCGACAGTTCGGGGGAACTATGGCTACACCTTC	CASSPLPTVRGNYGYTF
NA	TRBJ1-1	TRBV7-2	NA	TGTGCCAGCACCCCGCAGGGAGGAACTGAAGCTTTCTTT	CASTPQGGTEAFF
NA	TRBJ2-3	TRBV5-1	NA	TGCGCCAGCAGCGCGGAGGGGGCGTTAATGGTAGATACGCAGTATTTT	CASSAEGALMVDTQYF
TRBD1	TRBJ2-3	TRBV24-1	NA	TGTGCCACCAGTGATCCGCGTCGAGACAGGGTGGGCACAGATACGCAGTATTTT	CATSDPRRDRVGTDTQYF
NA	TRBJ2-6	TRBV24-1	NA	TGTGCCACCAGTGACCCAGGGAGCTCTGGGGCCAACGTCCTGACTTTC	CATSDPGSSGANVLTF
NA	TRBJ1-1	TRBV9	NA	TGTGCCAGCAGCGTAGTAGAGGGGAACACTGAAGCTTTCTTT	CASSVVEGNTEAFF
TRBD2	TRBJ2-2	TRBV6-2/TRBV6-3	NA	TGTGCCAGCAGCATTGACGCTAGCGGGGCCACCGGGGAGCTGTTTTTT	CASSIDASGATGELFF
NA	TRBJ2-7	TRBV5-1	NA	TGCGCCAGCAGCTTGGTTTCAGGGCCCCCCGGCGAGCAGTACTTC	CASSLVSGPPGEQYF
NA	TRBJ1-5	TRBV19	NA	TGTGCCAGTAGTATTCTCTCGGGCAATCAGCCCCAGCATTTT	CASSILSGNQPQHF
NA	TRBJ2-7	TRBV5-1	once	TGCGCCAGTAAAAGCTCCTACGAGCAGTACTTC	CASKSSYEQYF
TRBD1	TRBJ2-1	TRBV5-1	NA	TGCGCCAGCAGCTTGGGGACAGGGGAGGATGAGCAGTTCTTC	CASSLGTGEDEQFF
NA	TRBJ2-3	TRBV10-2	NA	TGCGCCAGCAGTGAGTCGGCGCCTAGAGGGGGATGGGCGCAGTATTTT	CASSESAPRGGWAQYF
TRBD1	TRBJ2-7	TRBV6-5	NA	TGTGCCAGCACCCAACAGGGGGGTAGGGCCTACGAGCAGTACTTC	CASTQQGGRAYEQYF
NA	TRBJ1-1	TRBV11-2	NA	TGTGCCAGCAGCAGGCCCTCCCAGGAGATGAACACTGAAGCTTTCTTT	CASSRPSQEMNTEAFF
NA	TRBJ1-6	TRBV10-1	NA	TGCGCCAGCAGTGAGTCTCCCGGGTCACCCCTCCACTTT	CASSESPGSPLHF
NA	TRBJ2-1	TRBV5-8	NA	TGTGCCAGCAGCGGGGGGAACCGCCCTTACAATGAGCAGTTCTTC	CASSGGNRPYNEQFF
NA	TRBJ2-7	TRBV7-3	NA	TGTGCCAGCAGCCGGTACATAAAACCCTACGAGCAGTACTTC	CASSRYIKPYEQYF
NA	TRBJ2-7	TRBV19	NA	TGTGCCAGTAGTATTCGTGGGGCTGGTGGACGAGAGCAGTACTTC	CASSIRGAGGREQYF
NA	TRBJ1-2	TRBV28	NA	TGTGCCAGCAGTCTAAAACAGGGTCGGGGCTACACCTTC	CASSLKQGRGYTF
TRBD1	TRBJ2-3	TRBV18	NA	TGTGCCAGCTCACCGAAAGGGACAGCCAAAGGGTTAGATACGCAGTATTTT	CASSPKGTAKGLDTQYF
NA	TRBJ1-2	TRBV5-4	NA	TGTGCCAGCAGCTTGGCCGGCAGGGGAAGAGGAGGCTACACCTTC	CASSLAGRGRGGYTF
TRBD1	TRBJ2-1	TRBV11-2	NA	TGTGCCAGCAGCCTTGGGCGGGGACAGGGGGGGATTAATGAGCAGTTCTTC	CASSLGRGQGGINEQFF
NA	TRBJ2-7	TRBV11-2	NA	TGTGCCAGCAGCTTAGCCTCCCTCTACGAGCAGTACTTC	CASSLASLYEQYF
NA	TRBJ2-5	TRBV3-1/TRBV3-2	NA	TGTGCCAGCAGCCCCCGGGGACAAGAGACCCAGTACTTC	CASSPRGQETQYF
NA	TRBJ1-3	TRBV13	NA	TGTGCCAGCACCACTAGGGAATCTGGAAACACCATATATTTT	CASTTRESGNTIYF
TRBD1	TRBJ1-2	TRBV6-5	once	TGTGCCAGCAGTTACTGGGATGGGACAGGGGGCTTCTACACCTTC	CASSYWDGTGGFYTF
NA	TRBJ1-1	TRBV6-6	NA	TGTGCCAGCAGTTATAGAGAGTACACTGAAGCTTTCTTT	CASSYREYTEAFF
TRBD1	TRBJ1-2	TRBV30	NA	TGTGCCTGGAGTGACAGGGGGCTTTTTGGCTACACCTTC	CAWSDRGLFGYTF
NA	TRBJ2-7	TRBV29-1	NA	TGCAGCGTATCCCGGTCTACTAGTAGCGAGCAGTACTTC	CSVSRSTSSEQYF
NA	TRBJ1-2	TRBV9	NA	TGTGCCAGCAGCCTAGGCCCAGCGACTAACTATGGCTACACCTTC	CASSLGPATNYGYTF
TRBD1	TRBJ1-2	TRBV19	NA	TGTGCCAGCAAAGACAGGGGATCCTATGGCTACACCTTC	CASKDRGSYGYTF
NA	TRBJ1-1	TRBV5-1	NA	TGCGCCAGCAGCTTGGTGTCAGCAAACACTGAAGCTTTCTTT	CASSLVSANTEAFF
NA	TRBJ2-3	TRBV5-4	NA	TGTGCCAGCAGCTTGGTTCCCTCCGGGCCGGATACGCAGTATTTT	CASSLVPSGPDTQYF
NA	TRBJ1-2	TRBV7-2	NA	TGTGCCAGCAGCTTAAGGGAGGGTAACTATGGCTACACCTTC	CASSLREGNYGYTF
NA	TRBJ1-5	TRBV15	NA	TGTGCCACCAGCCTTCTTTCTCAGCCCCAGCATTTT	CATSLLSQPQHF
TRBD1	TRBJ1-1	TRBV5-4	NA	TGTGCCAGCAAAACAGGGGGAGCGAACACTGAAGCTTTCTTT	CASKTGGANTEAFF
TRBD1	TRBJ2-7	TRBV2	NA	TGTGCCAGCATGTCAGGACAGGCTGCCTACGAGCAGTACTTC	CASMSGQAAYEQYF
NA	TRBJ1-6	TRBV28	NA	TGTGCCAGCAGTTTCAGACGGAGCTCCTATAATTCACCCCTCCACTTT	CASSFRRSSYNSPLHF
TRBD2	TRBJ2-5	TRBV11-2	NA	TGTGCCAGCAGCCCCCGTGCTGGGGGACTAGTGGAGACCCAGTACTTC	CASSPRAGGLVETQYF
NA	TRBJ1-2	TRBV6-1	NA	TGTGCCAGCAGTGAAGGCAGGGCTAACTATGGCTACACCTTC	CASSEGRANYGYTF
TRBD2	TRBJ2-1	TRBV11-2	NA	TGTGCCAGCAGGCGGGCGGGGGGCTACAATGAGCAGTTCTTC	CASRRAGGYNEQFF
NA	TRBJ1-5	TRBV9	few	TGTGCCAGCAGCGTAGGGGGTGCTAGCAGGCAGCCCCAGCATTTT	CASSVGGASRQPQHF
NA	TRBJ2-7	TRBV6-1	few	TGTGCCAGCAGGCGGGACAGCTCCTACGAGCAGTACTTC	CASRRDSSYEQYF
NA	TRBJ1-1	TRBV11-2	NA	TGTGCCAGCAGCAGCCTCAGGGACCTCCTCACCGAAGCTTTCTTT	CASSSLRDLLTEAFF
NA	TRBJ1-5	TRBV27	NA	TGTGCCAGCAGTTTATCTTCACAGGGCAATCAGCCCCAGCATTTT	CASSLSSQGNQPQHF
NA	TRBJ2-7	TRBV4-2	NA	TGTGCCAGCAGCCCCCCCGTTGCCGCGGGAAACTACGAGCAGTACTTC	CASSPPVAAGNYEQYF
NA	TRBJ2-3	TRBV20-1	NA	TGCAGTGCTCCACACTCTGATACGCAGTATTTT	CSAPHSDTQYF
NA	TRBJ2-5	TRBV27	NA	TGTGCCAGCAGTTTTGTGGGGTATGGGGAGACCCAGTACTTC	CASSFVGYGETQYF